A single sample gave rise to the 8 T cell receptor beta chains below, sequenced in a study of blood T cell repertoires in COVID-19. Clones were sequenced by immunoSEQ multiplex PCR, and TCRdb holds only the in-frame ones, with some missing. The table has roughly 100,000 clones, about 82% seen once; the top ten hold 6.2%. Sequenced material: peripheral blood. The receptor source for this set is a man aged 80 or over with COVID-19, enrolled during active disease.

J is TRBJ1-4 and V is TRBV5-8; 10 bases map to TRBD1. The CDR3 covers 15 residues. Losses at the gene ends were 2 bases for V and 7 bases for J; bases not matched to a gene: 5. The germline V gene encodes CDR1 SGHTS and CDR2 YDEGEE. The CDR3 DNA is TGTGCCAGCAGCTTCGTCAGACAGGGGGCTGAAAAACTGTTTTTT. Translation: CASSFVRQGAEKLFF.

J is TRBJ2-6 and V is TRBV15; D perhaps matches TRBD1 (5 bases). The V and J ends lost 0 bases and 0 bases respectively, with 15 bases between them. This CDR3 has 19 amino acids. Germline V lookup: CDR1 LNHNV, CDR2 YYDKDF (reference sequence). CDR3 coding DNA: TGTGCCACCAGCAGAGATGGTGCAGGGTCCCTCTCTGGGGCCAACGTCCTGACTTTC. It encodes CATSRDGAGSLSGANVLTF. Using reference TRBV15 and TRBJ2-6 for the parts outside the CDR3, the full variable domain is DAMVIQNPRYQVTQFGKPVTLSCSQTLNHNVMYWYQQKSSQAPKLLFHYYDKDFNNEADTPDNFQSRRPNTSFCFLDIRSPGLGDTAMYLCATSRDGAGSLSGANVLTFGAGSRLTVL.

This chain joins TRBV9 and TRBJ2-2, with a weak D call TRBD2 (7 bases). Germline loops: CDR1 SGDLS, CDR2 YYNGEE. V dropped 0 bases and J dropped 4 bases, with 13 bases sitting between them. The CDR3 is 16 amino acids. The CDR3 protein is CASSVAGGGGTGELFF. CDR3 sequence (DNA): TGTGCCAGCAGCGTAGCGGGGGGCGGGGGCACCGGGGAGCTGTTTTTT.

This clone was counted a few times. The CDR3 region is CASSQDPSQSGRASYEQYF. CDR3 nucleotide sequence: TGTGCCAGCAGCCAAGACCCCTCACAGAGCGGGAGGGCCTCGTACGAGCAGTACTTC. The chain has TRBV3-1 (or the pseudogene TRBV3-2) and TRBJ2-7; TRBD2 aligns across 10 bases. The CDR3 consists of 19 residues. CDR1 and CDR2 (germline): LGHDT, YNNKEL (reference sequence). V shed 0 bases and J 4 bases; nucleotides not matched to a gene: 15.

This clone came up a few times. This chain uses TRBV9 with TRBJ2-1, with D possibly matching TRBD2 (5 bases). Trimming stripped 0 bases from V and 7 bases from J, with 11 bases between. Germline lookup yields CDR1 SGDLS and CDR2 YYNGEE. The CDR3 loop spans 14 amino acids. This CDR3 reads CASSVAPSGNEQFF. The CDR3 DNA is TGTGCCAGCAGCGTAGCCCCCTCGGGGAATGAGCAGTTCTTC.

The rearrangement links TRBV7-8 to TRBJ1-2, with 9 bases lining up with TRBD1. After removal of 3 bases from V and 6 bases from J, the junction contained 5 bases not matched to a gene. This CDR3 has 14 amino acids. CDR1 and CDR2 from the germline V gene are SGHVS and FQNEAQ. The CDR3 loop is CASSFRDRADGYTF. The CDR3 DNA is TGTGCCAGCAGCTTTCGGGACAGGGCAGATGGCTACACCTTC.

V usage is TRBV10-1 and J usage is TRBJ1-1; D may be TRBD1 (6 bases). The CDR3 has 13 amino acids. Germline V gives CDR1 WNHNN, CDR2 SYGVQD (reference sequence). Trimming stripped 5 bases from V and 1 base from J, with 8 bases between. The CDR3 DNA sequence: TGCGCCAGCAGTCAGGGGTCGAACACTGAAGCTTTCTTT. Amino acids: CASSQGSNTEAFF.

The chain uses TRBV6-5 and TRBJ2-1, with D tentatively TRBD1 (6 bases). Per germline, CDR1 MNHEY and CDR2 SVGAGI. Trimming shortened V by 6 bases and J by 6 bases, and 12 bases separated the two germline ends. The CDR3 consists of 13 residues. The CDR3 region has the DNA TGTGCCAGCAGAGGCACGGACAGCAATGAGCAGTTCTTC. Translating it yields CASRGTDSNEQFF.